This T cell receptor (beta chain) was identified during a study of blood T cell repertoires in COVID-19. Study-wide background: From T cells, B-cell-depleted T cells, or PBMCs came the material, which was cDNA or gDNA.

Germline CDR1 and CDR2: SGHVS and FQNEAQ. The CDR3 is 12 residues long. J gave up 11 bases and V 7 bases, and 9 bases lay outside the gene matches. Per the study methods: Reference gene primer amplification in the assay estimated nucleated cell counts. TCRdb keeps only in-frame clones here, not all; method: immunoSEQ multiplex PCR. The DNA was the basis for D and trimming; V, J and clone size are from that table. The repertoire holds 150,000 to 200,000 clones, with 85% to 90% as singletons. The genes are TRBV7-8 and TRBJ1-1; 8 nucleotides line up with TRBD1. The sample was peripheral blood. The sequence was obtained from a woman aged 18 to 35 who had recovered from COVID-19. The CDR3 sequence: CASIHDRGRAFF. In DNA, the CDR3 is TGTGCCAGCATTCATGACAGGGGACGGGCTTTCTTT.